This T cell receptor (beta chain) was identified during a study of T cell repertoires in cytomegalovirus infection (dated by TCRdb to about 2019). About the full investigation: Peptide stimulations targeted recently identified HLA-C-restricted CMV epitopes, whose presentation resists viral immunomodulation, together with well-studied HLA-B-restricted epitopes. Donor HLA type was relevant to the analysis, because carriage of CMV infection together with the matching HLA type was indicated by public TCR beta signatures. On the study overall, not on this receptor specifically: In both this cohort and an independent roughly 330-donor cohort, the cumulative frequency of public TCR beta family members distinguished carriers of CMV infection plus the relevant HLA type. In the ex vivo response, HLA-C-restricted CMV-specific TCR beta clonotypes were dominant, and in two of eight donors the single most frequent clonotype came from this HLA-C-restricted group.

CDR1 and CDR2 are read off the germline V gene (reference sequence) as DFQATT and SNEGSKA. From the cysteine up to the phenylalanine, the CDR3 has a length of 15 residues. Only the CDR3 DNA is retained, 45 bases long and in frame from the first base. Compared with germline, V lacks 3 bases and J lacks 7 bases; bases without a gene match: 8. The treatment or condition label corresponds to: in vitro stimulation with specific CMV peptide epitopes to enrich CMV-specific T cells. Instrument used: Illumina HiSeq 1500. TCRdb trimmed public reads at Q25 via fastp, called clones via MiXCR and kept in-frame beta chains. Rows matching on CDR3 protein sequence are summarized as one entry with the most common DNA and genes. The sample includes approximately 910,000 distinct CDR3 sequences, with approximately 30% observed a single time. In total, the top ten clones hold over 10% of the sample. There are a few counts of this clonotype. The target of this receptor is not known. The record has no base qualities; no much larger clone is one base away.

The clonotype comes from a human donor in good health (CMV status not recorded). Some clones in this sample may be carry-over from other donors' samples. This specimen consisted of cultured CD8+ T cells from PBMCs, obtained from culture after CMV antigen stimulation. The rearrangement combines TRBV20-1 with TRBJ2-1, and TRBD2 aligns with 11 junction nucleotides. The DNA reads as follows: TGCAGTGCTAGGGATAGCGGGGGGGCGGGAAATGAGCAGTTCTTC. The encoded protein is CSARDSGGAGNEQFF.